This TCR beta chain was captured in a study of cytomegalovirus exposure and HLA in healthy donors. The PCR was carried out with 60 Vbeta primers and 13 Jbeta primers. Repertoires were generated with immunoSEQ multiplex PCR, while TCRdb's copy carries only in-frame clones and drops some. Found here are some 110,000 clones, around 62% of them singletons; the top ten hold 9.5%. General observations from the study: In an earlier analysis, productive rearrangement rates for most beta V segments clustered near 87% or 30%. V- and J-gene trimming of TCR beta was linked (in a later analysis) to a missense DCLRE1C variant. When presence/absence was analysed, sequencing depth was taken to be roughly uniform across donors.

Comments on this clone: What it binds is not known.

This TCR came from a woman aged 40 to 50 in good health and CMV-seropositive. Material for sequencing was PBMCs.

The CDR3 nucleotides are TGTGCCAGCAGCCCTCGGGATGCAGTTGGTTACGAGCAGTACTTC. Its translation is CASSPRDAVGYEQYF. The J gene is TRBJ2-5, the V gene TRBV7-9; a weak D match, TRBD2 (5 bases). Matching the DNA end better, TRBJ2-7 makes the J call doubtful. The CDR3 contains 15 residues. The germline CDR1 and CDR2 sequences are SEHNR and FQNEAQ (reference sequence).